Listed below are T cell receptor beta chains from one sample, sequenced in a study of cytomegalovirus exposure and HLA in healthy donors. The table came from immunoSEQ multiplex PCR; TCRdb's copy has only in-frame clones and leaves some out. The listing records tens of thousands of clones. The sample was PBMCs. Source of these receptors: a female donor in good health and CMV-seropositive. Each CDR3 is given without its conserved first and last residue. Fields, in order: V gene, CDR3 protein.

TRBV25-1	ASRAVPGQGNTGELF
TRBV7-7	ASSSSPSGVPETQY
TRBV4-2	ASSQDNSRDRGLYGYT
TRBV9	ASSGAGEQY
TRBV28	ASSSLVPEQF
TRBV6-5	ASSRDRDRNEQF
TRBV11-2	ASSLGFRGNTGELF
TRBV7-9	ASSLDLGGGYT
TRBV18	ASSFRQEAQETQY
TRBV18	ASSPSPTSGRNEQY
TRBV5-1	ASSTDRRKTQY
TRBV10-3	AISAWEGDTEAF
TRBV19	ASRRTDSNQPQH
TRBV28	ASRESGRAGNEQF
TRBV29-1	SVEIAFGNTIY
TRBV6-5	ASSLRGGKNIQY
TRBV28	ASSLGQGWNQPQH
TRBV4-1	ASREGGSSHNEQF
TRBV5-1	ASSLWGEGEQF
TRBV19	ASSAGTSSNEKLF
TRBV28	ASSTPGQPYEQY
TRBV7-9	ASSSGQGIYEQY
TRBV7-2	ASSPQVLTNTGELF